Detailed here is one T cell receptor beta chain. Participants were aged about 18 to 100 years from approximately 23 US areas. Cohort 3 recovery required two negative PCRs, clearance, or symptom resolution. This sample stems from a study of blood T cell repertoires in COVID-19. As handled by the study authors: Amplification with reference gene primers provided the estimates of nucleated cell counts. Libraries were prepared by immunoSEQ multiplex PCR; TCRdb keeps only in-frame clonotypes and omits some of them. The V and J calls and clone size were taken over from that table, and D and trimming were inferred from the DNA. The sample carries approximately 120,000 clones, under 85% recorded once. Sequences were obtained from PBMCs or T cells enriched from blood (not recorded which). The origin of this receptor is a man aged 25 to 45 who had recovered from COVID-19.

The CDR3 nucleotides are TGCGCCAGCAGTAGCGGGAGGGCCGTAGAGACCCAGTACTTC. This translates into CASSSGRAVETQYF. The rearrangement uses TRBV5-1 and TRBJ2-5; 11 bases are a match to TRBD2. The CDR3 contains 14 residues. From germline, CDR1 is SGHRS and CDR2 YFSETQ. J was trimmed by 4 bases and V by 5 bases; bases with no gene match: 4.